One sample yielded the 14 T cell receptor beta chains listed below, sequenced in a study of cytomegalovirus exposure and HLA in healthy donors. In the PCR, 60 Vbeta and 13 Jbeta primers were used. Clones were read by immunoSEQ multiplex PCR, and TCRdb kept only the in-frame ones, dropping some. The sample contains about 160,000 clones, 81% of which appear only once. Sequences were obtained from PBMCs. These receptors came from a woman in her late teens or twenties in good health and CMV-seronegative.

This chain links TRBV5-1 with TRBJ2-2, with 10 bases aligning to TRBD2. V trimming: 4 bases; J trimming: 2 bases; junction bases outside the gene matches: 5. Germline V CDR1 and CDR2: SGHRS, YFSETQ. CDR3 size: 16 residues. The CDR3 DNA follows: TGCGCCAGCAGCACCGGACTAGCGGAAAACACCGGGGAGCTGTTTTTT. This codes for CASSTGLAENTGELFF.

The V and J genes are TRBV14 and TRBJ2-1; 7 bases agree with TRBD1. The ends lost 6 bases at V and 1 base at J; junction bases unmatched: 9. CDR1 SGHDN and CDR2 FVKESK come from the germline V gene. The CDR3 runs to 16 residues. CDR3 loop: CASSSQGSLSYNEQFF. In nucleotides, the CDR3 is TGTGCCAGCAGTTCACAGGGGTCTTTATCCTACAATGAGCAGTTCTTC.

This chain links TRBV9 with TRBJ2-1; 9 bases fit TRBD2. This CDR3 contains 13 residues. In germline, CDR1 is SGDLS, CDR2 YYNGEE. V was clipped by 1 base and J by 10 bases; unmatched bases: 3. The chain's CDR3 is CASSVPTSGEQFF. For the CDR3, the DNA is TGTGCCAGCAGCGTACCGACTAGCGGAGAGCAGTTCTTC.

CDR3 residues: CASSLGTGEYGYTF. Here the CDR3 DNA reads TGCGCCAGCAGCTTGGGGACAGGGGAATATGGCTACACCTTC. The rearrangement joins TRBV5-1 to TRBJ1-2; 9 bases align to TRBD1. There are 14 residues in the CDR3. With 0 bases clipped from V and 5 bases from J, the junction kept 2 bases outside the gene matches. CDR1 and CDR2 from the germline V gene are SGHRS and YFSETQ.

This clone was seen a handful of times. The chain carries TRBV5-1 and TRBJ2-7, with 10 nucleotides matching TRBD2. Germline CDR1 SGHRS, CDR2 YFSETQ. CDR3 size: 15 residues. Germline trimming cut 5 bases from V and 2 bases from J; bases unmatched to any gene: 7. The CDR3 bases are TGCGCCAGCAGTCTTCTGGGACTAGCGCCCTACGAGCAGTACTTC. Translation: CASSLLGLAPYEQYF.

The chain joins TRBV6-1 to TRBJ1-4; D may be TRBD1 (5 bases). Germline assignment: CDR1 MNHNS and CDR2 SASEGT. The CDR3 is 14 residues long. Trimming took off 4 bases at V and 8 bases at J, with 14 bases between the two ends. CDR3 protein: CASSGGWGGEKLFF. CDR3 sequence (DNA): TGTGCCAGCAGTGGAGGGTGGGGGGGGGAAAAACTGTTTTTT.

This chain joins TRBV2 and TRBJ1-4, with no clear D. Germline V gene data show CDR1 as SNHLY and CDR2 as FYNNEI. CDR3 length: 15 residues. The ends were cut back, 1 base at V and 3 bases at J, with 9 bases in the middle. The CDR3 coding sequence is TGTGCCAGCAGTGAAGGTGGCTTCTCTAATGAAAAACTGTTTTTT. Translating gives CASSEGGFSNEKLFF.

The V and J genes are TRBV28 and TRBJ1-1; 8 bases line up with TRBD1. The CDR3 sequence is 16 residues long. The V segment lost 6 bases and the J segment 3 bases; nucleotides outside the gene matches: 12. From germline, CDR1 is MDHEN and CDR2 SYDVKM. CDR3 sequence (DNA): TGTGCCAGCAGAGGCCCCGGGACAGGCAGTTACACTGAAGCTTTCTTT. The encoded protein is CASRGPGTGSYTEAFF.

This sequence joins TRBV18 and TRBJ2-7; maybe TRBD1 (6 bases). V dropped 3 bases and J dropped 5 bases, with 8 bases sitting between them. Germline CDR1 KGHSH, CDR2 LQKENI. This CDR3 contains 12 residues. The CDR3, as DNA: TGTGCCAGCTCACCCAGGGGAGACGAGCAGTACTTC. Its translation: CASSPRGDEQYF.

This clone turned up a few times. The chain couples TRBV6-5 to TRBJ2-1; 10 nucleotides match TRBD2. Per germline, CDR1 MNHEY and CDR2 SVGAGI. After removal of 5 bases from V and 8 bases from J, the junction contained 9 bases not matched to a gene. This CDR3 spans 15 amino acids. CDR3 loop: CASSASAGGWDEQFF. The CDR3 region has the DNA TGTGCCAGCAGTGCTTCAGCGGGAGGGTGGGATGAGCAGTTCTTC.

This chain uses TRBV6-6 with TRBJ2-7; a possible D gene is TRBD1 (5 bases). The V gene's germline CDR1 is MNHNY and CDR2 SVGAGI (reference sequence). The CDR3 is made up of 13 amino acids. V gave up 7 bases and J gave up 0 bases, with 10 bases separating them. In DNA form, the CDR3 reads TGTGCCAGCACCTTAAGGGGCTCCTACGAGCAGTACTTC. This codes for CASTLRGSYEQYF.

The gene calls are TRBV5-6 and TRBJ2-1; 7 positions agree with TRBD2. Germline V CDR1 and CDR2: SGHDT, YYEEEE. The J segment lost 8 bases and the V segment lost 1 base, leaving 12 bases of the junction unmatched. This CDR3 has 16 amino acids. CDR3 bases: TGTGCCAGCAGCTTGATCGGGGCGGGAGTAGAGCATGAGCAGTTCTTC. The encoded protein is CASSLIGAGVEHEQFF.

This sequence joins TRBV28 and TRBJ2-7, with TRBD1 identical over 10 bases. The V segment lost 3 bases and the J segment 3 bases; nucleotides outside the gene matches: 11. This CDR3 has 17 residues. From germline, CDR1 is MDHEN and CDR2 SYDVKM. As DNA, the CDR3 is TGTGCCAGCAGTTTTCTGCTCCGGGACAGGGGCTACTACGAGCAGTACTTC. This gives the protein CASSFLLRDRGYYEQYF.

This rearrangement joins TRBV11-2 to TRBJ1-2; 8 bases are shared with TRBD1. The germline CDR1 and CDR2 sequences are SGHAT and FQNNGV. J was trimmed by 13 bases and V by 5 bases; bases with no gene match: 15. CDR3 length equals 14 residues. CDR3 sequence (DNA): TGTGCCAGCAGCCTAGCCTTTGGACAGGGTCAGTCCACCTTC. Amino acids: CASSLAFGQGQSTF.